What follows is one T cell receptor beta chain and its context. A much larger clone lies a single base off, so this may be a read error. The source of the sample is a study of glioma-infiltrating T cells. Overall study context: Glioblastomas were WHO grade IV, sampled at first diagnosis; low-grade were grade II.

Amplification of TCR alpha and beta CDR3 regions from RNA used iRepertoire nested multiplex PCR. TCRdb called the multiplex PCR reads again in MiXCR, with one record for every CDR3 protein. The table records fewer than 500,000 distinct CDR3 sequences, around 38% of them present only once. Trimming stripped 8 bases from V and 2 bases from J, with 16 bases between. CDR1 is DFQATT, CDR2 SNEGSKA, per germline (reference sequence). CDR3 size: 14 residues. V gene TRBV20-1 combines with J gene TRBJ1-5; D possibly corresponds to TRBD1 (5 bases). This TCR derives from a human donor with low-grade glioma or glioblastoma, undergoing nonglioma brain surgery, or in good health (not recorded which). Sequencing was performed on glioma tissue, nonneoplastic brain tissue, or PBMCs (not recorded which). In DNA, the CDR3 is TGCAGTTCGGCGTGGGCAGGGCGCAATCAGCCCCAGCATTTT. It encodes CSSAWAGRNQPQHF.